This TCR beta chain was identified during a study of T cells in Graves' hyperthyroidism and ophthalmopathy. Study outcomes and limitations: In simple terms, a model built on 13 V-J features told ophthalmopathy apart from stable hyperthyroidism.

Diagnoses rested on clinical symptoms, serum thyroxine and TRAb, thyroid ultrasound and orbital computed tomography. Germline V gene data show CDR1 as SNHLY and CDR2 as FYNNEI. Trimming pared 4 bases from V and 3 bases from J, leaving 13 bases between. CDR3 length equals 15 residues. Amplified TCR beta CDR3 regions derived from RNA transcripts. The TCR CDR3 was amplified in a first-round RT-PCR using the HTBI primer set. TCRdb passed the multiplex PCR reads through MiXCR, listing each CDR3 protein once. The sample lists around 600,000 distinct CDR3 sequences, 12% to 15% seen once, with over 6% in the top ten. This clonotype was detected many times. Its antigen is undetermined.

The sample consisted of blood. The chain employs TRBV2 and TRBJ1-5; D unresolved. The clonotype was recovered from a woman aged 18-35 years with Graves' ophthalmopathy. This CDR3 reads CASSASRALNQPQHF. In nucleotides, the CDR3 is TGTGCCAGCAGTGCATCCCGGGCCCTCAATCAGCCCCAGCATTTT. Drawing the rest from reference TRBV2 and TRBJ1-5, the complete variable domain is EPEVTQTPSHQVTQMGQEVILRCVPISNHLYFYWYRQILGQKVEFLVSFYNNEISEKSEIFDDQFSVERPDGSNFTLKIRSTKLEDSAMYFCASSASRALNQPQHFGDGTRLSIL.